The rows below give T cell receptor beta chains drawn from one sample of a study of CD8 T cells in ankylosing spondylitis. TCRdb redid the calling of the 5' RACE reads with MiXCR, one entry per CDR3 protein. The sample has roughly 490,000 distinct CDR3 sequences, approximately 5.3% seen once. The specimen sequenced was blood, either unsorted or a sorted T cell fraction (not recorded which). These receptors originate from a male donor with ankylosing spondylitis. Both conserved end residues are part of each CDR3. The D gene is left open where the match is weak. Clone size appears in some rows only: once, few, many, or a class for an expanded clone.

TRBV6-1	TRBJ2-7	NA	many	CASRGRGSAEQYF	TGTGCCAGCAGGGGCAGGGGATCTGCCGAGCAGTACTTC
TRBV4-2	TRBJ1-3	TRBD1	few	CASSRTGGSGNTIYF	TGTGCCAGCAGCCGAACAGGGGGCTCTGGAAACACCATATATTTT
TRBV6-2/TRBV6-3	TRBJ1-5	NA	many	CASSHPVQPQHF	TGTGCCAGCAGTCACCCGGTTCAGCCCCAGCATTTT
TRBV21-1	TRBJ2-7	NA	many	CAISPGRAHQEQYF	TGTGCCATTAGCCCCGGGAGGGCCCATCAAGAGCAGTACTTC
TRBV12-3/TRBV12-4	TRBJ2-3	NA	many	CASSLILDTQYF	TGTGCCAGCAGTTTAATACTAGATACGCAGTATTTT
TRBV9	TRBJ2-1	TRBD1	many	CASSVIMGQGENEQFF	TGTGCCAGCAGCGTTATCATGGGACAGGGGGAGAATGAGCAGTTCTTC
TRBV11-2	TRBJ2-1	NA	few	CASSYRLRGGASNEQFF	TGTGCCAGCAGCTACCGATTGAGAGGGGGGGCCTCCAATGAGCAGTTCTTC
TRBV4-1	TRBJ1-5	TRBD1	many	CASTPDRNF	TGCGCCAGCACCCCGGACAGGAATTTT
TRBV20-1	TRBJ1-4	NA	many	CSARPGTIYEKLFF	TGCAGTGCTAGACCCGGGACGATATATGAAAAACTGTTTTTT
TRBV7-8	TRBJ1-5	NA	many	CASSLAVGGARGQPQHF	TGTGCCAGCAGCCTAGCTGTAGGAGGGGCGCGGGGTCAGCCCCAGCATTTT
TRBV7-2	TRBJ2-2	NA	many	CASSKIGGLNTGELFF	TGTGCCAGCAGCAAGATTGGGGGACTCAACACCGGGGAGCTGTTTTTT
TRBV7-6	TRBJ1-3	NA	NA	CASSSDGFSGNTIYF	TGTGCCAGCAGCTCGGACGGTTTCTCTGGAAACACCATATATTTT
TRBV29-1	TRBJ2-7	NA	many	CSVEMGAPYEQYF	TGCAGCGTTGAAATGGGGGCCCCCTACGAGCAGTACTTC
TRBV20-1	TRBJ1-2	NA	many	CSAQGQLRYGYTF	TGCAGTGCCCAAGGACAGCTACGCTATGGCTACACCTTC
TRBV10-3	TRBJ2-1	NA	many	CAIREGGNEQFF	TGTGCCATCAGGGAGGGTGGGAATGAGCAGTTCTTC
TRBV6-2/TRBV6-3	TRBJ2-7	TRBD2	NA	CASSYLAGPTYEQYF	TGTGCCAGCAGTTACCTAGCGGGGCCAACCTACGAGCAGTACTTC
TRBV7-2	TRBJ2-7	NA	many	CASSLERGTYEQYF	TGTGCCAGCAGCTTAGAAAGGGGCACGTACGAGCAGTACTTC
TRBV5-1	TRBJ2-5	NA	few	CASSPPGSVNQETQYF	TGCGCCAGCAGCCCCCCCGGGTCCGTAAACCAAGAGACCCAGTACTTC
TRBV4-3	TRBJ2-7	NA	many	CASSQDYRQSSYEQYF	TGCGCCAGCAGCCAAGATTATAGGCAAAGTTCCTACGAGCAGTACTTC
TRBV24-1	TRBJ2-5	NA	many	CATSDDQETQYF	TGTGCCACCAGTGACGACCAAGAGACCCAGTACTTC
TRBV5-1	TRBJ2-2	NA	NA	CASSLIGGDTGELFF	TGCGCCAGCAGCTTGATCGGGGGCGACACCGGGGAGCTGTTTTTT
TRBV27	TRBJ2-7	TRBD1	many	CASSRRTGGGYEQYF	TGTGCCAGCAGCCGTCGTACAGGGGGCGGCTACGAGCAGTACTTC
TRBV4-3	TRBJ2-7	TRBD2	many	CASSQGISGSYEQYF	TGCGCCAGCAGCCAAGGGATTAGCGGGAGCTACGAGCAGTACTTC
TRBV12-3/TRBV12-4	TRBJ2-7	NA	many	CASSSITGLDSYEQYF	TGTGCCAGCAGTTCCATTACAGGGCTGGACTCCTACGAGCAGTACTTC
TRBV15	TRBJ2-2	TRBD2	NA	CATSRSSGSKTNTGELFF	TGTGCCACCAGCAGAAGTAGCGGGAGTAAGACGAACACCGGGGAGCTGTTTTTT
TRBV7-9	TRBJ2-1	NA	NA	CASREGPEQFF	TGTGCCAGCAGGGAGGGACCCGAGCAGTTCTTC
TRBV4-1	TRBJ1-4	NA	many	CASSRGVDEKLFF	TGCGCCAGCAGCAGGGGGGTCGATGAAAAACTGTTTTTT
TRBV7-9	TRBJ1-1	NA	many	CASSVAVGQAFF	TGTGCCAGCAGCGTAGCAGTGGGGCAAGCTTTCTTT
TRBV30	TRBJ1-4	NA	few	CAWRYPGIGEKLFF	TGTGCCTGGAGGTACCCGGGAATAGGTGAAAAACTGTTTTTT
TRBV10-3	TRBJ2-2	TRBD1	many	CAIGKTGAGELFF	TGTGCCATCGGCAAGACAGGGGCCGGGGAGCTGTTTTTT
TRBV7-2	TRBJ2-7	TRBD1	few	CASSKTGGGLYEQYF	TGTGCCAGCAGCAAAACAGGGGGCGGACTCTACGAGCAGTACTTC
TRBV27	TRBJ1-6	NA	few	CASSRTGSTNSPLHF	TGTGCCAGCAGTAGGACGGGATCAACTAATTCACCCCTCCACTTT
TRBV11-2	TRBJ2-4	NA	many	CAIGWTLNIQYF	TGTGCCATCGGGTGGACTCTTAACATTCAGTACTTC
TRBV5-1	TRBJ2-1	TRBD2	many	CASSFKAGDNEQFF	TGCGCCAGCAGCTTCAAGGCGGGAGACAATGAGCAGTTCTTC
TRBV20-1	TRBJ2-1	TRBD2	many	CSARVSLAGGNEQFF	TGCAGTGCTAGAGTGAGTCTAGCGGGGGGGAATGAGCAGTTCTTC
TRBV11-2	TRBJ2-2	NA	NA	CASGKYYTGELFF	TGTGCCAGCGGGAAGTATTACACCGGGGAGCTGTTTTTT
TRBV7-2	TRBJ2-1	TRBD2	many	CASSLATSVHEQFF	TGTGCCAGCAGCTTAGCAACTAGCGTCCATGAGCAGTTCTTC
TRBV5-1	TRBJ1-6	NA	many	CASSLGGAGSPLHF	TGCGCCAGCAGCTTGGGAGGGGCGGGTTCACCCCTCCACTTT
TRBV5-1	TRBJ2-5	NA	many	CASSLGVQETQYF	TGCGCCAGCAGCTTGGGGGTACAAGAGACCCAGTACTTC
TRBV20-1	TRBJ2-3	NA	many	CSARPGLLSDTQYF	TGCAGTGCTAGACCCGGACTTCTGTCAGATACGCAGTATTTT
TRBV18	TRBJ2-7	TRBD2	NA	CASSRGPTSGGAYEQYF	TGTGCCAGCTCGCGAGGCCCTACTAGCGGGGGGGCTTACGAGCAGTACTTC
TRBV7-2	TRBJ1-1	NA	many	CASSLATQNTEAFF	TGTGCCAGCAGCTTAGCGACACAGAACACTGAAGCTTTCTTT
TRBV7-2	TRBJ2-5	NA	many	CASSLAPAVETQYF	TGTGCCAGCAGCTTAGCCCCGGCCGTGGAGACCCAGTACTTC
TRBV5-1	TRBJ2-3	TRBD2	NA	CASSLGLAIDTQYF	TGCGCCAGCAGCCTGGGACTAGCTATAGATACGCAGTATTTT
TRBV12-3/TRBV12-4	TRBJ2-2	TRBD1	many	CASRDRSNTGELFF	TGTGCCAGCCGGGACAGGTCGAACACCGGGGAGCTGTTTTTT
TRBV2	TRBJ2-6	NA	NA	CAFSHSYRDPRSGANVLTF	TGTGCCTTCAGCCACTCTTACAGGGACCCTCGCTCTGGGGCCAACGTCCTGACTTTC
TRBV24-1	TRBJ1-1	TRBD1	many	CATRTGLRTEAFF	TGTGCCACGAGGACAGGGCTAAGGACTGAAGCTTTCTTT
TRBV6-1	TRBJ2-3	NA	many	CASGGGSTDTQYF	TGTGCCAGCGGAGGGGGGAGCACAGATACGCAGTATTTT
TRBV12-2	TRBJ1-5	NA	NA	CASRLVGTEHF	TGTGCAAGTCGCTTAGTTGGGACAGAACATTTT
TRBV20-1	TRBJ2-1	NA	NA	CSARVRLPGLSGYNEQFF	TGCAGTGCTAGAGTTAGGCTTCCCGGTCTTAGCGGCTACAATGAGCAGTTCTTC